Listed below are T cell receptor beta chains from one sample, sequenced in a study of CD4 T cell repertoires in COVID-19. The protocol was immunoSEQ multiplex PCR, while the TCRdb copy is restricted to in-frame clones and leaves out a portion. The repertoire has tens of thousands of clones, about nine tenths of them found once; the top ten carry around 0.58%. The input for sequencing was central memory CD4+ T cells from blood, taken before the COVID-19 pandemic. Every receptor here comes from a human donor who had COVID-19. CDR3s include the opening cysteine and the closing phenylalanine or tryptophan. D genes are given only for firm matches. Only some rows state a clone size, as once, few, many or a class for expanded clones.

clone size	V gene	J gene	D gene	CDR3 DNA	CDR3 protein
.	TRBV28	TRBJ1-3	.	TGTGCCAGCAGTTCCCCCCTCGGGCGGGGCTCTGGAAACACCATATATTTT	CASSSPLGRGSGNTIYF
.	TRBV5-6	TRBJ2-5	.	TGTGCCAGCAGCTTAGGGGGTCTCCAAGAGACCCAGTACTTC	CASSLGGLQETQYF
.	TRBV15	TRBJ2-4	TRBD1	TGTGCCACCAGCAGGGGGACAGTGGGGGCCAAAAACATTCAGTACTTC	CATSRGTVGAKNIQYF
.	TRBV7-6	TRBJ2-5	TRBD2	TGTGCCAGCAGCTTAGGAAGGGAAGCGGGGATGTCCCAGTACTTC	CASSLGREAGMSQYF
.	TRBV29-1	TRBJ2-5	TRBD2	TGCAGCGCTAAACTAGCGGTCCAAGAGACCCAGTACTTC	CSAKLAVQETQYF
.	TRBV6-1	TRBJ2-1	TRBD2	TGTGCCAGCAGTGTTGTCGAAGCGGGATGGTTGTTCTTC	CASSVVEAGWLFF
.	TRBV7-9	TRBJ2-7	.	TGTGCCAGCAGCTTAAGGCAGGGCACAACCTACGAGCAGTACTTC	CASSLRQGTTYEQYF
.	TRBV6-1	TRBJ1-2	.	TGTGCCAGCAGTGAGCACGACAGAACCCTCTATGGCTACACCTTC	CASSEHDRTLYGYTF
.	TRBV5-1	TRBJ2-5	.	TGCGCCAGCAGCCCCACGGAGGGGTTAGAGACCCAGTACTTC	CASSPTEGLETQYF
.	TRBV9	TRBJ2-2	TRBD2	TGTGCCAGCAGTGCTACCGGGACTAGAGCCACCGGGGAGCTGTTTTTT	CASSATGTRATGELFF
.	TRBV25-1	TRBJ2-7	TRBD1	TGTGCCAGCAGTGAAAGGACGGACAGGGAGTACGAGCAGTACTTC	CASSERTDREYEQYF
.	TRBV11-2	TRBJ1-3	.	TGTGCCAGCAGCTTAGCGGGGGGCTCTGGAAACACCATATATTTT	CASSLAGGSGNTIYF
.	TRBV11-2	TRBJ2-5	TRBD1	TGTGCCAGCAGCTCACAGGGGGCGAGGGAGACCCAGTACTTC	CASSSQGARETQYF
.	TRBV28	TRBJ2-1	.	TGTGCCAGCACTGGGGGGGGCGTGGTCAATGAGCAGTTCTTC	CASTGGGVVNEQFF
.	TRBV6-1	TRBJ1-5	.	TGTGCCAGCAGTGACCCGACAGGAGGAGATCAGCCCCAGCATTTT	CASSDPTGGDQPQHF
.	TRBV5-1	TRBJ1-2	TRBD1	TGCGCCAGCAGCCCTAGGACAGGGAACTATGGCTACACCTTC	CASSPRTGNYGYTF
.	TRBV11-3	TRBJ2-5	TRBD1	TGTGCCAGCAGCGCGCGGACAGGGGATCAAGAGACCCAGTACTTC	CASSARTGDQETQYF
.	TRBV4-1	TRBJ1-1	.	TGCGCCAGCAGCCAACCGGACAGAAACATGAACACTGAAGCTTTCTTT	CASSQPDRNMNTEAFF
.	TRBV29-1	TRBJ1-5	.	TGCAGCGTTGGGGCCGGATACAATCAGCCCCAGCATTTT	CSVGAGYNQPQHF
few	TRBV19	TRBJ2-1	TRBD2	TGTGCCAGTAGTGACAAACTCGGGGGGGCCCGCAATGAGCAGTTCTTC	CASSDKLGGARNEQFF
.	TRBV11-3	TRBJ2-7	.	TGTGCCAGCAGCGGGACATCCCCCGACGAGCAGTACTTC	CASSGTSPDEQYF
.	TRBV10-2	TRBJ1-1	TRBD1	TGCGCCAGCAAAGGACAGGACCGAACTGAAGCTTTCTTT	CASKGQDRTEAFF
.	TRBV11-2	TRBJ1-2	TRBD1	TGTGCCAGCAGCTTAGATTCGCGGAGGGGCTTCCAGGGGGCTCGAATAGGCTACACCTTC	CASSLDSRRGFQGARIGYTF
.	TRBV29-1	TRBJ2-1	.	TGCAGCGTAGCTACGGGACTCTCTTACTCCTACAATGAGCAGTTCTTC	CSVATGLSYSYNEQFF
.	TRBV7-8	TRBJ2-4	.	TGTGCCAGCAGCTGGGCGTCAAAAAACATTCAGTACTTC	CASSWASKNIQYF